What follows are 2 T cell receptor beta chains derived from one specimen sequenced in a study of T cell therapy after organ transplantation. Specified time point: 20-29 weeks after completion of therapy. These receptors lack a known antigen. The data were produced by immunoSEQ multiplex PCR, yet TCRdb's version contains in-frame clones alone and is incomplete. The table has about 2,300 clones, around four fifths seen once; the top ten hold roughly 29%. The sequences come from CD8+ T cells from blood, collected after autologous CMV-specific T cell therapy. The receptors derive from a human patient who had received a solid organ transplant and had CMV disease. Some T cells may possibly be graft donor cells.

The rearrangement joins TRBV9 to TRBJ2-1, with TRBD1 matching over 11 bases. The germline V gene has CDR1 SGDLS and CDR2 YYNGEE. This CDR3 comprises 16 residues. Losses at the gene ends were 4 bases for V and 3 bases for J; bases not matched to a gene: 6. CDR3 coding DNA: TGTGCCAGCAGCTTCACCGGGACAGGGGGCTACAATGAGCAGTTCTTC. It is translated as CASSFTGTGGYNEQFF.

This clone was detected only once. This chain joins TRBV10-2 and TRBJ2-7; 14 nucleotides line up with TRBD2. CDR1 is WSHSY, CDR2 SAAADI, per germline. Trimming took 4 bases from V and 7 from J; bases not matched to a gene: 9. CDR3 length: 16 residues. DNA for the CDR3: TGCGCCAGCAGTGCGACTAGCGGGAGGGTAAATTGGGAGCAGTACTTC. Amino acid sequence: CASSATSGRVNWEQYF.